This T cell receptor beta chain appears in the sequencing data of a study of spatial heterogeneity in lung cancer. This clonotype was counted many times. Germline V CDR1 and CDR2: SGHRS, YFSETQ. V trimming: 4 bases; J trimming: 7 bases; junction bases outside the gene matches: 6. The CDR3 sequence is 15 residues long. Carried by each TCR cDNA molecule was a unique molecular identifier. TCRdb reanalysed the 5' RACE reads using MiXCR and keeps one entry per CDR3 protein. The data show tens of thousands of distinct CDR3 sequences, 5.2% seen once. Time point specified: sample taken at primary tumor resection. No cell sorting; template was whole RNA from tumor, lung tissue or PBMC. Donation came from around 77 patients with untreated early-stage non-small cell lung cancer.

The receptor was isolated from a female donor with early-stage non-small cell lung cancer. The sample in question was PBMCs, obtained at surgery. The J gene is TRBJ1-6, the V gene TRBV5-1, with 9 bases lining up with TRBD1. As DNA, the CDR3 is TGCGCCAGCAGCCCCCGGGACAGGGCAAATTCACCCCTCCACTTT. Encoded protein: CASSPRDRANSPLHF.